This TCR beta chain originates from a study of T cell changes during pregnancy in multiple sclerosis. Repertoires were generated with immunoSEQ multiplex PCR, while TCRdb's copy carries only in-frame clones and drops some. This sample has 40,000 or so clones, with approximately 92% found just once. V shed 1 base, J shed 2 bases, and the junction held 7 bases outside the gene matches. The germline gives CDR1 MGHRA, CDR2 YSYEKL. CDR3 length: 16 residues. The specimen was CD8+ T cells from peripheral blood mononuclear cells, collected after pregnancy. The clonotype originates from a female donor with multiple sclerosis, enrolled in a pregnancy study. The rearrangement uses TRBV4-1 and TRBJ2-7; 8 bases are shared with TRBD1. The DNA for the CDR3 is TGCGCCAGCAGCCAAGGACGACAGGGGAAGCCCTACGAGCAGTACTTC. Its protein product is CASSQGRQGKPYEQYF.